The 2 T cell receptor beta chains reported below all come from one sample, sequenced in a study of blood T cells in healthy people across ages. Through a sample-barcoded 5' primer and a J-beta primer mix, a second PCR was run for roughly 6 to 12 cycles. TCRdb called the 5' RACE reads again in MiXCR, with one record for every CDR3 protein. The table has 600,000 or so distinct CDR3 sequences, under 25% seen once. What was sequenced was blood. Receptors originate from an older man in good health.

This clonotype was detected a few times. The chain uses TRBV3-1 and TRBJ2-3; 8 nucleotides agree with TRBD2. The trim removed 1 base at V and 2 bases at J, leaving 5 bases unmatched. CDR1 and CDR2 (germline): LGHDT, YNNKEL (reference sequence). The CDR3 totals 16 residues. The CDR3 sequence is CASSQGAGVNTDTQYF. The CDR3 DNA reads TGTGCCAGCAGCCAAGGAGCGGGAGTGAACACAGATACGCAGTATTTT.

Only a few counts were recorded for this clonotype. The chain employs TRBV12-3 or TRBV12-4 and TRBJ2-1; 9 positions agree with TRBD2. The CDR3 covers 16 residues. The V gene end was trimmed by 6 bases and the J gene end by 0 bases; junction bases not matched to a gene: 6. CDR3 loop: CASSPGLARSYNEQFF. The CDR3 nucleotides read TGTGCCAGCAGCCCCGGACTAGCGCGCTCCTACAATGAGCAGTTCTTC.